A selection of T cell receptor beta chains follows, all from one sample in a study of human T cells and chemical hapten exposure. MiXCR, applied by TCRdb to the RACE reads, yields one record per CDR3 protein. This sample has about 140,000 distinct CDR3 sequences, with over 9.5% found just once. The sample consisted of whole blood, taken in connection with sensitization to the hapten diphenylcyclopropenone (DPC). The receptors shown here come from a woman aged 45 to 65 with alopecia areata. Some clones in this sample may be carry-over from other donors' samples. The CDR3 runs from the conserved cysteine through the conserved F or W. The order of the fields is D gene, V gene, clone size, J gene, CDR3 protein, CDR3 DNA. A D gene is named only where the DNA matches it firmly. Clone size is not always given. Where it is, it says once, few, many or a class for expanded clones.

TRBD2	TRBV19	.	TRBJ2-4	CASSIGGRGSKNIQYF	TGTGCCAGTAGTATAGGCGGGAGGGGGTCCAAAAACATTCAGTACTTC
.	TRBV5-1	few	TRBJ1-5	CASSLDSLGNQPQHF	TGCGCCAGCAGCTTGGACAGCCTAGGAAATCAGCCCCAGCATTTT
.	TRBV29-1	.	TRBJ2-2	CSVGLGPGELFF	TGCAGCGTTGGTCTCGGCCCCGGGGAGCTGTTTTTT
.	TRBV11-2	few	TRBJ2-3	CASSLDKGDSDTQYF	TGTGCCAGCAGCTTAGATAAAGGGGATTCAGATACGCAGTATTTT
.	TRBV28	.	TRBJ1-1	CASSLPGARRAEAFF	TGTGCCAGCAGTTTGCCGGGCGCTAGGAGGGCTGAAGCTTTCTTT
.	TRBV20-1	.	TRBJ1-2	CSARSGDTPNYGYTF	TGCAGTGCTAGATCGGGGGACACCCCTAACTATGGCTACACCTTC
TRBD1	TRBV7-2	few	TRBJ1-2	CASSSYRGPDYGYTF	TGTGCCAGCAGCTCCTACAGGGGGCCAGACTATGGCTACACCTTC
.	TRBV7-3	few	TRBJ2-5	CASSPSDQETQYF	TGTGCCAGCAGCCCATCCGACCAAGAGACCCAGTACTTC
TRBD1	TRBV14	many	TRBJ1-2	CASSQDPTGRWGYTF	TGTGCCAGCAGCCAAGATCCGACAGGGCGGTGGGGCTACACCTTC
.	TRBV12-3/TRBV12-4	few	TRBJ1-3	CASSGGRRGSGNTIYF	TGTGCCAGCAGTGGGGGGAGGAGGGGCTCTGGAAACACCATATATTTT
.	TRBV20-1	many	TRBJ1-6	CSAREGGSSYNSPLHF	TGCAGTGCCAGAGAGGGTGGGAGCTCCTATAATTCACCCCTCCACTTT
TRBD2	TRBV24-1	.	TRBJ2-3	CATSEGGLTRGSTDTQYF	TGTGCCACCAGTGAAGGCGGTCTGACGCGCGGGAGTACAGATACGCAGTATTTT
.	TRBV11-3	many	TRBJ2-1	CASSFRAAPLDEQFF	TGTGCCAGCAGCTTTCGGGCTGCACCTTTGGATGAGCAGTTCTTC
.	TRBV19	many	TRBJ2-7	CATSYRIAYEQYF	TGTGCCACCAGCTACAGGATTGCCTACGAGCAGTACTTC
.	TRBV28	few	TRBJ1-3	CASNEQGNTKWYF	TGTGCCAGCAATGAACAGGGAAACACCAAGTGGTATTTT
.	TRBV18	few	TRBJ2-1	CASSPSEGEQFF	TGTGCCAGCTCACCATCCGAAGGTGAGCAGTTCTTC
TRBD1	TRBV20-1	many	TRBJ2-7	CSARRTGFRYEQYF	TGCAGTGCTAGACGGACAGGGTTTCGCTACGAGCAGTACTTC
.	TRBV29-1	many	TRBJ2-3	CSVTGTGRDTQYF	TGCAGCGTTACCGGGACGGGGAGAGATACGCAGTATTTT
.	TRBV7-2	many	TRBJ2-3	CASSLAYTDTQYF	TGTGCCAGCAGCTTAGCGTATACAGATACGCAGTATTTT
TRBD2	TRBV12-3/TRBV12-4	.	TRBJ2-3	CASTPPGGSTDTQYF	TGTGCCAGCACCCCCCCCGGGGGGAGCACAGATACGCAGTATTTT
TRBD2	TRBV2	.	TRBJ2-2	CARGGKGPNTGELFF	TGTGCCCGGGGGGGAAAGGGTCCGAACACCGGGGAGCTGTTTTTT
.	TRBV7-2	.	TRBJ2-2	CASSLVVLQNTGELFF	TGTGCCAGCAGCTTAGTCGTCTTACAGAACACCGGGGAGCTGTTTTTT
.	TRBV6-2/TRBV6-3	few	TRBJ2-7	CASSYGPGVYEQYF	TGTGCCAGCAGTTATGGGCCCGGAGTCTACGAGCAGTACTTC
.	TRBV29-1	many	TRBJ1-4	CSVSNTGNEKLFF	TGCAGCGTATCCAACACGGGTAATGAAAAACTGTTTTTT
.	TRBV11-1	.	TRBJ2-1	CASSLVALTSYNEQFF	TGTGCCAGCAGCTTAGTAGCGTTAACCTCCTACAATGAGCAGTTCTTC
.	TRBV29-1	many	TRBJ2-5	CSVGASGGGETQYF	TGCAGCGTTGGAGCCAGCGGAGGGGGGGAGACCCAGTACTTC
TRBD2	TRBV12-3/TRBV12-4	.	TRBJ2-1	CASSLAGGRAENEQFF	TGTGCCAGCAGTTTAGCTGGCGGGAGGGCCGAAAATGAGCAGTTCTTC
.	TRBV19	few	TRBJ2-1	CASSIVEWAGNTFSYNEQFF	TGTGCCAGTAGTATAGTTGAGTGGGCAGGAAATACATTCTCCTACAATGAGCAGTTCTTC
.	TRBV28	few	TRBJ1-2	CASSLAGASRIGYTF	TGTGCCAGCAGTTTGGCGGGGGCTAGCCGTATTGGCTACACCTTC
TRBD2	TRBV6-4	.	TRBJ2-2	CASSREANTGELFF	TGTGCCAGCAGTCGGGAGGCCAACACCGGGGAGCTGTTTTTT
.	TRBV6-5	few	TRBJ2-1	CASRAGSYNEQFF	TGTGCCAGCAGGGCTGGATCGTACAATGAGCAGTTCTTC
TRBD2	TRBV28	few	TRBJ2-2	CASSPPGGGTGELFF	TGTGCCAGCAGTCCCCCCGGGGGGGGAACCGGGGAGCTGTTTTTT
.	TRBV7-8	many	TRBJ2-5	CASSFRRPGETQYF	TGTGCCAGCAGCTTTAGGCGCCCGGGCGAGACCCAGTACTTC
.	TRBV4-3	few	TRBJ2-3	CASSQVSGASADTQYF	TGCGCCAGCAGCCAAGTATCCGGAGCGTCGGCAGATACGCAGTATTTT
TRBD2	TRBV9	many	TRBJ2-3	CASSHPSTSSHSTDTQYF	TGTGCCAGCAGCCACCCTTCGACTAGCTCACATAGCACAGATACGCAGTATTTT
.	TRBV14	.	TRBJ2-7	CASSQLGAWYEQYF	TGTGCCAGCAGCCAACTCGGGGCTTGGTACGAGCAGTACTTC
.	TRBV10-3	few	TRBJ1-1	CAISPKGQQNTEAFF	TGTGCCATCAGCCCGAAAGGGCAGCAGAACACTGAAGCTTTCTTT
.	TRBV25-1	.	TRBJ2-1	CASSERQVTYNEQFF	TGTGCCAGCAGTGAGAGACAGGTCACCTACAATGAGCAGTTCTTC
TRBD2	TRBV5-4	.	TRBJ2-5	CASSFGLEIETQYF	TGTGCCAGCAGCTTTGGACTAGAAATAGAGACCCAGTACTTC
TRBD2	TRBV11-2	few	TRBJ2-2	CASSPRLAGSETGELFF	TGTGCCAGCAGCCCTCGACTAGCGGGATCTGAAACCGGGGAGCTGTTTTTT
TRBD2	TRBV7-8	.	TRBJ2-7	CASRSTSGRGYEQYF	TGTGCCAGCAGATCGACTAGCGGGAGGGGGTACGAGCAGTACTTC
.	TRBV12-3/TRBV12-4	.	TRBJ2-7	CASSGTGMSYEQYF	TGTGCCAGCAGTGGGACCGGGATGTCCTACGAGCAGTACTTC
.	TRBV20-1	.	TRBJ1-5	CSASPFPGQPQHF	TGCAGTGCCTCCCCGTTTCCGGGCCAGCCCCAGCATTTT
TRBD1	TRBV19	many	TRBJ1-5	CASSPIARTGRNQPQHF	TGTGCCAGTAGTCCGATCGCCCGGACAGGGCGCAATCAGCCCCAGCATTTT